This paragraph reports one T cell receptor (beta chain). Germline V gene data show CDR1 as LGHDT and CDR2 as YNNKEL (reference sequence). Trimming took 4 bases from V and 7 from J, leaving 11 bases between them. CDR3 length equals 13 residues. The sample belongs to a study of blood T cell repertoires in COVID-19. Study-level information: Donors in the United States, Italy and Spain gave samples during acute or convalescent COVID-19. PBMCs, B-cell-depleted T cells, or T cells provided the cDNA or gDNA that made up the material.

Per the original data handling: Amplifying reference gene primers gave estimates of nucleated cell counts. Here immunoSEQ multiplex PCR was the method, and the copy in TCRdb shows in-frame clones only, minus some. V, J and clone size are those of that table, while D and trimming were read from the DNA. The sample lists some 150,000 clones; 70% to 90% were seen once. This TCR derives from a man in his sixties with active or convalescent COVID-19. The sequencing sample was made of peripheral blood. V usage is TRBV3-1 (or the pseudogene TRBV3-2) and J usage is TRBJ2-1; maybe TRBD2 (6 bases). The CDR3 protein is CASSPTSRNEQFF. The CDR3 nucleotides are TGTGCCAGCAGCCCGACTAGTCGGAATGAGCAGTTCTTC.